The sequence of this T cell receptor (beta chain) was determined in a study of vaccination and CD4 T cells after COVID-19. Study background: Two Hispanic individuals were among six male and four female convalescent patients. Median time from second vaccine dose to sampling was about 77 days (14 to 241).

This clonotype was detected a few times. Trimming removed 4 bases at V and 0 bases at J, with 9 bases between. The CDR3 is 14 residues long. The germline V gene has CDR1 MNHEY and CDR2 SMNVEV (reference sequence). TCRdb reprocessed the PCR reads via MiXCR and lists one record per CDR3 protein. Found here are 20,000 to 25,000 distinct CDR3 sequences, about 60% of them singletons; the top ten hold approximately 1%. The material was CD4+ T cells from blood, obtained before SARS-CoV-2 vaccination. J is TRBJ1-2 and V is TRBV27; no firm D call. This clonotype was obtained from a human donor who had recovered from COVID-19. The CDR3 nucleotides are TGTGCCAGCAGTTCGGGAGGGACTAACTATGGCTACACCTTC. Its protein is CASSSGGTNYGYTF.